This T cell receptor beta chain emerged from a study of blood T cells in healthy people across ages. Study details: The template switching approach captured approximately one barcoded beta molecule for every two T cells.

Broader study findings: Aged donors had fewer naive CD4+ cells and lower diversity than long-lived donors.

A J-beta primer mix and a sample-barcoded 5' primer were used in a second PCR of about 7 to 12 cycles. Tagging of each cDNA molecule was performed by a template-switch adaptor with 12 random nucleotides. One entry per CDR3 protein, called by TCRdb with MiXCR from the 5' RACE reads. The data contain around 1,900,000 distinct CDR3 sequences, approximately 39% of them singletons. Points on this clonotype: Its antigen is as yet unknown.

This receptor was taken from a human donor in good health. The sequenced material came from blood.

CDR3: CASSLRDRGYGEQFF. The CDR3 DNA reads TGCGCCAGCAGCTTGCGGGACAGGGGGTATGGTGAGCAGTTCTTC. This chain links TRBV5-1 with TRBJ2-1, with TRBD1 identical over 11 bases. The V gene's germline CDR1 is SGHRS and CDR2 YFSETQ. The CDR3 is made up of 15 amino acids. V lost 1 base and J lost 9; bases outside the gene matches: 6.